The 10 T cell receptor beta chains below come from one sample, sequenced in a study of shared clonotypes between healthy human individuals (dated by TCRdb to the early 2020s). Library prep was done by the immunoSEQ multiplex PCR assay. What TCRdb holds here is the immuneACCESS table cut down to in-frame rearrangements. Part of the clones is not present; checked against another copy, under half of the missing clones reflect an unresolved V gene, and the others are unexplained. Counted in this sample were roughly 2 million clones; around 95% of them appeared once. More than 0.1% of the sample belongs to the ten largest clones. The sample taken for sequencing was naive CD4+ T cells sorted from blood. Read against the paper, the sample's cell subset or site label means: CD45RA+ positively selected. All receptors come from a man between 18 and 35 years old in good health.

The chain combines TRBV6-5 with TRBJ2-7, with 8 bases lining up with TRBD2. V lost 7 bases and J lost 1; bases outside the gene matches: 6. CDR3 size: 14 residues. Per germline, CDR1 MNHEY and CDR2 SVGAGI. CDR3 bases: TGTGCCAGCAACCCGGGGGGGGCTTCCTACGAGCAGTACTTC. It translates to CASNPGGASYEQYF.

This clone was seen once. Its ends do not fully match the called genes, so a read error is possible. V gene TRBV30 combines with J gene TRBJ1-2; 7 nucleotides align to TRBD1. In germline, CDR1 is GTSNPN, CDR2 SVGIG (reference sequence). There are 15 residues in the CDR3. CDR3 in amino acids: CARSGLLQGHYGYTF. The CDR3 DNA is TGTGCCCGGAGTGGCCTGTTACAGGGGCACTATGGCTACACCTTC.

With regard to this clone: Other DNA sequences within the sample encode an identical CDR3. The chain joins TRBV6-1 to TRBJ2-7; D is perhaps TRBD1 or TRBD2 (5 bases each). This CDR3 has 14 amino acids. Trimming pared 2 bases from V and 3 bases from J, leaving 11 bases between. CDR1 is MNHNS and CDR2 is SASEGT in the germline V gene. CDR3 sequence (DNA): TGTGCCAGCAGTGAACGGGGTAGGGGCTACGAGCAGTACTTC. Its protein is CASSERGRGYEQYF.

The rearrangement joins TRBV10-3 to TRBJ2-3; the D gene is possibly TRBD2 (5 bases). The CDR3 spans 15 residues. The ends were cut back, 4 bases at V and 1 base at J, with 12 bases in the middle. Looked up from germline, CDR1 is ENHRY and CDR2 is SYGVKD. This CDR3 is CAISGQVGGTDTQYF. The CDR3 DNA sequence: TGTGCCATCAGTGGGCAGGTGGGAGGCACAGATACGCAGTATTTT.

The chain carries TRBV5-1 and TRBJ2-5; D is undetermined. V gave up 2 bases and J gave up 4 bases, with 18 bases separating them. CDR1 is SGHRS, CDR2 YFSETQ, per germline. The CDR3 runs to 16 residues. The CDR3 is CASSFGYSAQTETQYF. As DNA, the CDR3 is TGCGCCAGCAGCTTCGGGTATTCGGCCCAAACAGAGACCCAGTACTTC.

The chain couples TRBV18 to TRBJ2-5; TRBD2 might be the D (6 bases). Deletions cut 3 bases from V and 8 bases from J, with 13 bases between. CDR3 length: 13 residues. CDR1 and CDR2 from the germline V gene are KGHSH and LQKENI. CDR3 protein: CASSPPGVVTQYF. DNA of the CDR3: TGTGCCAGCTCACCTCCGGGGGTAGTTACCCAGTACTTC. The entire variable domain, with the rest obtained from reference TRBV18 and TRBJ2-5, is as follows: NAGVMQNPRHLVRRRGQEARLRCSPMKGHSHVYWYRQLPEEGLKFMVYLQKENIIDESGMPKERFSAEFPKEGPSILRIQQVVRGDSAAYFCASSPPGVVTQYFGPGTRLLVL.

This clone occurred once. This chain uses TRBV5-1 with TRBJ2-1; either TRBD1 or TRBD2 may fit D (5 bases each). With 1 base removed from V and 7 bases from J, the gap between germline ends came to 15 bases. The CDR3 contains 15 residues. Germline V gene lookup returns CDR1 SGHRS and CDR2 YFSETQ. The CDR3 is CASSLLSPGTNEQFF. Written as DNA, the CDR3 is TGCGCCAGCAGCTTGCTTTCTCCAGGGACGAATGAGCAGTTCTTC.

The chain joins TRBV7-2 to TRBJ2-6; D ambiguous. This CDR3 is 13 amino acids long. With 6 bases removed from V and 3 bases from J, the gap between germline ends came to 6 bases. CDR1 and CDR2 (germline): SGHTA, FQGNSA. CDR3 bases: TGTGCCAGCAGTCCCGTTGGGGCCAACGTCCTGACTTTC. Translation: CASSPVGANVLTF.

This clone was detected ten times or more. The chain is built from TRBV6-1 and TRBJ1-5, with no clear D. From germline, CDR1 is MNHNS and CDR2 SASEGT. This CDR3 comprises 13 residues. V was clipped by 9 bases and J by 3 bases, with 12 bases between them. In DNA form, the CDR3 reads TGTGCCAGTACAGAGGGAAACAATCAGCCCCAGCATTTT. It yields the protein CASTEGNNQPQHF.

The rearrangement uses TRBV7-2 and TRBJ2-1; 12 nucleotides align to TRBD1. Germline trimming cut 5 bases from V and 8 bases from J; bases unmatched to any gene: 13. Per germline, CDR1 SGHTA and CDR2 FQGNSA. The CDR3 spans 17 residues. The CDR3 DNA reads TGTGCCAGCAGCCTTCGGCCGGGACAGGGGGCCCTATATGAGCAGTTCTTC. Translating gives CASSLRPGQGALYEQFF.